The rows below give T cell receptor beta chains drawn from one sample of a study of pediatric ulcerative colitis. Produced via immunoSEQ multiplex PCR; TCRdb's table is partial and in-frame only. Here the sample spans 20,000 to 30,000 clones, about 67% being singletons. The sequenced sample was gut tissue. These receptor sequences come from a boy younger than 18 with severe ulcerative colitis. Each CDR3 is given with its conserved first and last residue. D genes are given only for firm matches. Not every row has a clone size; where given, it reads once, few, many or a size class.

j_gene,d_gene,v_gene,abundance,CDR3nt,CDR3aa
TRBJ2-5,TRBD1,TRBV6-1,NA,TGTGCCAGCAGTACACAGGGGGCGGTCGAGACCCAGTACTTC,CASSTQGAVETQYF
TRBJ1-5,NA,TRBV11-2,few,TGTGCCAGCAGCTGGGGGCCCAATCAGCCCCAGCATTTT,CASSWGPNQPQHF
TRBJ1-1,NA,TRBV5-4,NA,TGTGCCAGCAGCTTGGGCAGGCTGGGGATGAACACTGAAGCTTTCTTT,CASSLGRLGMNTEAFF
TRBJ2-1,NA,TRBV11-2,few,TGTGCCAGCAGCTTACTAATCGGTTGGAATGAGCAGTTCTTC,CASSLLIGWNEQFF
TRBJ1-1,NA,TRBV5-6,NA,TGTGCCAGCAGCTTGGGACAGGAAGAGCCTGAAGCTTTCTTT,CASSLGQEEPEAFF
TRBJ2-5,NA,TRBV19,NA,TGTGCCAGTAGTTTCCGCAGTTCCCAAGAGACCCAGTACTTC,CASSFRSSQETQYF
TRBJ1-2,NA,TRBV10-3,NA,TGTGCCATCAGTGAACGGGTAACAGATGGCTACACCTTC,CAISERVTDGYTF
TRBJ2-7,NA,TRBV6-5,NA,TGTGCCAGCAGTTTATCGTCAGGGCAAGCCTACGAGCAGTACTTC,CASSLSSGQAYEQYF
TRBJ1-1,NA,TRBV5-6,NA,TGTGCCAGCAGCTGGGAACAGGGTGACCTTGAAGCTTTCTTT,CASSWEQGDLEAFF
TRBJ1-2,NA,TRBV5-6,NA,TGTGCCAGCAGCTTGGATTCCGGGGGAAACTATGGCTACACCTTC,CASSLDSGGNYGYTF
TRBJ2-3,TRBD2,TRBV2,once,TGTGCCAGCAGTGAATGGCGGGAGAGCACAGATACGCAGTATTTT,CASSEWRESTDTQYF
TRBJ1-1,NA,TRBV5-6,NA,TGTGCCAGCAGCCACTCCGACAGGAACACTGAAGCTTTCTTT,CASSHSDRNTEAFF
TRBJ2-3,NA,TRBV6-6,once,TGTGCCAGCAGTTACTCCCTTTCGTGGAGAGGAGATACGCAGTATTTT,CASSYSLSWRGDTQYF
TRBJ1-1,NA,TRBV29-1,NA,TGCAGCGCCAATCCCGAGGGAGGCAACACTGAAGCTTTCTTT,CSANPEGGNTEAFF
TRBJ1-6,TRBD1,TRBV6-5,NA,TGTGCCAGCAGTAGACAGGGTCATAATTCACCCCTCCACTTT,CASSRQGHNSPLHF
TRBJ2-1,TRBD2,TRBV11-1,NA,TGTGCCAGCAGCTTAGAAGGGAGGGATGAGCAGTTCTTC,CASSLEGRDEQFF
TRBJ2-7,NA,TRBV4-3,NA,TGCGCCAGCAGCCAAGATGTTGCGGGAAACTACGAGCAGTACTTC,CASSQDVAGNYEQYF
TRBJ2-1,TRBD2,TRBV27,NA,TGTGCCAGCAGTTTTCGGGACTACTACAATGAGCAGTTCTTC,CASSFRDYYNEQFF
TRBJ1-2,NA,TRBV27,NA,TGTGCCAGGGGGGTCGACAGGTTTACCCCCTCACCATATGGCTACACCTTC,CARGVDRFTPSPYGYTF
TRBJ2-7,TRBD2,TRBV7-2,NA,TGTGCCAGCAGCTCCGACCCGGGGGGCTCCTACGAGCAGTACTTC,CASSSDPGGSYEQYF
TRBJ1-1,NA,TRBV6-6,NA,TGTGCCAGCATCCCGAGGTTGTCCACTGAAGCTTTCTTT,CASIPRLSTEAFF
TRBJ2-3,NA,TRBV19,few,TGTGCCAGTAGTTCACAGGGAGGTGCGGGAGATACGCAGTATTTT,CASSSQGGAGDTQYF